The clone carrying this TCR beta chain was seen only a few times. The target antigen is unknown. Expressed TCRB transcripts were sequenced because the isolated RNA had all been reverse transcribed beforehand. Here immunoSEQ multiplex PCR was the method, and the copy in TCRdb shows in-frame clones only, minus some. The sample records roughly 180,000 clones, about 12% being singletons. Isolation of CD4+ naive, central memory, regulatory and stem cell-like memory cells was achieved by sorting via CD45RO/CCR7/CD25/CD127/CD95/CD27. The authors obtained over 95% purity in all sorted populations. The CDR3 extends over 13 amino acids. From germline, CDR1 is SNHLY and CDR2 FYNNEI. Trimming pared 5 bases from V and 3 bases from J, leaving 7 bases between. The data were taken from a study of beta chain features in type 1 diabetes. Study-level findings and limits: Shortening that was moderate but significant affected the TCRB CDR3s of Type 1 diabetes patients in all four CD4+ subsets.

This sequence joins TRBV2 and TRBJ2-2; tentatively, D is TRBD1 (5 bases). Sample: central memory CD4+ T cells from blood. This sequence originates from a woman under 30 in good health. CDR3 sequence: CASSFRDTGELFF. In DNA, the CDR3 is TGTGCCAGCAGTTTCAGGGACACCGGGGAGCTGTTTTTT.